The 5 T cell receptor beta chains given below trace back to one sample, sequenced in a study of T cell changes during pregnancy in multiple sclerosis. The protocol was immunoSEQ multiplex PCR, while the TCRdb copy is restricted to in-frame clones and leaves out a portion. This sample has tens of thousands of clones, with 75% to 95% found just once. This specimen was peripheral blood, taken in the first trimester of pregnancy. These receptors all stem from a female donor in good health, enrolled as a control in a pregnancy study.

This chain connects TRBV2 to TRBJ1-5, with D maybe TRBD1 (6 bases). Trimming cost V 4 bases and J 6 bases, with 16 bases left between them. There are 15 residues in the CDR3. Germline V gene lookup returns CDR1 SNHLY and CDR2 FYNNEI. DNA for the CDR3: TGTGCCAGCAGTGCCCGGGAGGGGGGAGGTCAGCCCCAGCATTTT. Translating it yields CASSAREGGGQPQHF.

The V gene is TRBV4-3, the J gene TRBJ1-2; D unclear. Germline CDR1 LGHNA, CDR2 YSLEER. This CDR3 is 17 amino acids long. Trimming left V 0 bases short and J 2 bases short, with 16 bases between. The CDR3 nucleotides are TGCGCCAGCAGCCAAGACGGTGAACAGCCTGCCAACTATGGCTACACCTTC. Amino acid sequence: CASSQDGEQPANYGYTF.

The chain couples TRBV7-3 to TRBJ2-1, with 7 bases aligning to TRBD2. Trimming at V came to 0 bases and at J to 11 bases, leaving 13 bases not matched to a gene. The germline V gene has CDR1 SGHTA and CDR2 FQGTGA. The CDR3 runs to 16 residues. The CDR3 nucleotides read TGTGCCAGCAGCTTAACAGGGAGGGTTCCTACAATCCAGCAGTTCTTC. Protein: CASSLTGRVPTIQQFF.

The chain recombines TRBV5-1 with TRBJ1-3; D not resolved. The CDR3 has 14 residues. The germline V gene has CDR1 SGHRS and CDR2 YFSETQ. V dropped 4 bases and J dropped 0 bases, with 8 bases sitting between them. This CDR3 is CASSGGISGNTIYF. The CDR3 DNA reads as TGCGCCAGCAGCGGCGGGATCTCTGGAAACACCATATATTTT.

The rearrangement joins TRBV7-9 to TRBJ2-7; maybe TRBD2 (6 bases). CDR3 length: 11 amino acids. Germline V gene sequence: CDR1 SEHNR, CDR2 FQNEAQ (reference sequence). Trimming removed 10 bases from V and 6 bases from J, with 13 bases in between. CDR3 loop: CATSSGAEQYF. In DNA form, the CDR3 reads TGTGCCACCTCCTCGGGAGCCGAGCAGTACTTC.